The following is a T cell receptor (beta chain) sequence with its context. The antigen is not known. Germline V CDR1 and CDR2: LGHNA, YSLEER. V lost 3 bases and J lost 2, with 9 bases in between. This CDR3 comprises 14 residues. The entry originates in a study of cytomegalovirus exposure and HLA in healthy donors. Broader study findings: In a later analysis, TCR beta V- and J-gene trimming was associated with a missense DCLRE1C variant.

Likely unrecorded immune exposures existed in these nominally healthy donors. Both 60 Vbeta primers and 13 Jbeta primers went into the PCR. Clones were read by immunoSEQ multiplex PCR, and TCRdb kept only the in-frame ones, dropping some. The sample carries roughly 150,000 clones, roughly 81% recorded once. The sample taken for sequencing was PBMCs. The V call is TRBV4-3, the J call TRBJ2-3; no clear D gene. This sequence was found in a man aged 25-45 years in good health and CMV-seropositive. This chain's CDR3 is CASSHSRYTDTQYF. For the CDR3, the DNA is TGCGCCAGCAGCCATTCTAGGTACACAGATACGCAGTATTTT.